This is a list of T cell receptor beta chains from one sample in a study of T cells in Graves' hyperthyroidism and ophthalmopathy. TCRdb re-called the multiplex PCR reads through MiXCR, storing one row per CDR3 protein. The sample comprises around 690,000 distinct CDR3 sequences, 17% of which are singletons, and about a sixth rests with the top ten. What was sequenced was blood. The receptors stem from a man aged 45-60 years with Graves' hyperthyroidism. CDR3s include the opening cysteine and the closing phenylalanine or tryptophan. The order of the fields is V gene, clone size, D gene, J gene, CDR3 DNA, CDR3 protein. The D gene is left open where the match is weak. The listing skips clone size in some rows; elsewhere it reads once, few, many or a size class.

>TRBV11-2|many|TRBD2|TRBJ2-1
TGTGCCAGCTGCCCAGTGCGACTAGCGGGAGGGTACAATGAGCAGTTCTTC
CASCPVRLAGGYNEQFF
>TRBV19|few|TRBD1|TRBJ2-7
TGTGCCAGTAAGGGGGCCCTAACCTACGAGCAGTACTTC
CASKGALTYEQYF
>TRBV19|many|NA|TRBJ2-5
TGTGCCAGTAGACAGGGATCGACCCAGTACTTC
CASRQGSTQYF
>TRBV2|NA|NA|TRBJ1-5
TGTGCCAGCAGCCGGGACTCCCTCCTCCTGAGCAATCAGCCCCAGCATTTT
CASSRDSLLLSNQPQHF
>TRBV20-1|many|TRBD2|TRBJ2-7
TGCAGTGCTGCGAGCGGGGACCGCTCCTACGAGCAGTACTTC
CSAASGDRSYEQYF
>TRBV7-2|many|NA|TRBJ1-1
TGTGCCAGCAGCTTAAACGGGGGGAACACTGAAGCTTTCTTT
CASSLNGGNTEAFF
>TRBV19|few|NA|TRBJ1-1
TGTGCCAGTAAGCCCCACGGAAACACTGAAGCTTTCTTT
CASKPHGNTEAFF
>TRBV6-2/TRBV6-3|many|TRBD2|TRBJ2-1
TGTGCCAGCACCCCGCTGCGCACGGGAGGGCCGTCCTACAATGAGCAGTTCTTC
CASTPLRTGGPSYNEQFF
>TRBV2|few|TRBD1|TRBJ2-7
TGTGCCAGCACCCTTGCTGGACAGGGTTACGGCGAGCAGTACTTC
CASTLAGQGYGEQYF
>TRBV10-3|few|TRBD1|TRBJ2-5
TGTGCCATCAGTGGAGGGACAGGGGGCCAAGAGACCCAGTACTTC
CAISGGTGGQETQYF
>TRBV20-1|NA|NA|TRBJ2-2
TGCAGTGCTTTCCTATCAACAGGGGGACTAAACACCGGGGAGCTGTTTTTT
CSAFLSTGGLNTGELFF
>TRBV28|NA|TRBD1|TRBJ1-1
TGTGCCAGCAGTTTATTGGTGGGACAGGGGAGGACTGAAGCTTTCTTT
CASSLLVGQGRTEAFF
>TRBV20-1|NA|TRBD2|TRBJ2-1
TGCAGTGCTAGAGATTGGGAGCGGGGATCCGACAATGAGCAGTTCTTC
CSARDWERGSDNEQFF
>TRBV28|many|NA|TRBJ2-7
TGTGCCAGCAGTCGGGGGACAGTATACTCCTACGAGCAGTACTTC
CASSRGTVYSYEQYF
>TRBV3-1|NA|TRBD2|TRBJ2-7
TGTGCCAGTCAGCCAAATCTGGTGGAATCGCCGGGACTAGCGCGCGAGCAGTACTTC
CASQPNLVESPGLAREQYF
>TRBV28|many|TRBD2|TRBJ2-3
TGTGCCACCTACGAGAGCGGGAGGGCACCAGATACGCAGTATTTT
CATYESGRAPDTQYF
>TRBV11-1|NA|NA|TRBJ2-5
TGTGCCAGCAGCCCACCGGAACTTGATGAGACCCAGTACTTC
CASSPPELDETQYF
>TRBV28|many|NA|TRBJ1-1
TGTGCCAGCAGTTTATCAACAGGAACGAACACTGAAGCTTTCTTT
CASSLSTGTNTEAFF
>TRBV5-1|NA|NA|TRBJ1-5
TGCGCCAGCAGCCCCGACATTAGCAATCAGCCCCAGCATTTT
CASSPDISNQPQHF
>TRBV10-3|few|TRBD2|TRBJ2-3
TGTGCCATCAGTGGTGGACTAGCGGCCACAGATACGCAGTATTTT
CAISGGLAATDTQYF
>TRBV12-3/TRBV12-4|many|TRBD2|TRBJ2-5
TGTGCCAGCAGTTTAGGGGAGGGTGGTCAAGAGACCCAGTACTTC
CASSLGEGGQETQYF
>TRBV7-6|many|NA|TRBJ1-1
TGTGCCAGCAGCTTAGGGCACAGGAGGACGTGGAACACTGAAGCTTTCTTT
CASSLGHRRTWNTEAFF
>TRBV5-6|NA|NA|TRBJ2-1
TGTGCCAGCAGCTTTTCGGGAGAATCCTACAATGAGCAGTTCTTC
CASSFSGESYNEQFF
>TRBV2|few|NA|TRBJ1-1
TGTGCCAGCAGCGCGGGAGGTAACTCGAACACTGAAGCTTTCTTT
CASSAGGNSNTEAFF
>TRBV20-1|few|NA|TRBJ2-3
TGCAGTTGCCTAGCGTCCTTCACAGATACGCAGTATTTT
CSCLASFTDTQYF
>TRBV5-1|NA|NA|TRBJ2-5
TGCGCCAGCAGCTTGGCTACAGGGAGGTCGGTAGAGACCCAGTACTTC
CASSLATGRSVETQYF
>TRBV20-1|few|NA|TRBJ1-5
TGCAGTGCTAGAGAAGGGGCCGAACCCCAGCATTTT
CSAREGAEPQHF
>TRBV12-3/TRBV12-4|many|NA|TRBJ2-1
TGTGCCAGCAGTCTGAATCGGGAGTCCTACAATGAGCAGTTCTTC
CASSLNRESYNEQFF
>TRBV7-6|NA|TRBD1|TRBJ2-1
TGTGCCAGCAGCTCCTCCGGGACAGGGGGAGTCCCGAGCTACAATGAGCAGTTCTTC
CASSSSGTGGVPSYNEQFF
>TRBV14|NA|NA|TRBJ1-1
TGTGCCAGCAGCCAAGATACCTGGACTGAAGCTTTCTTT
CASSQDTWTEAFF
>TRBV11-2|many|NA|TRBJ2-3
TGTGCCAGCAGCCTTAGCGGCTTAGGTGGAGATACGCAGTATTTT
CASSLSGLGGDTQYF
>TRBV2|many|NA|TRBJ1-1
TGTGCCAGCACTCGGGAGGGCACTGAAGCTTTCTTT
CASTREGTEAFF
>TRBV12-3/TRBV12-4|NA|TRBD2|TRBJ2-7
TGTGCCAGCAGTTACCTTAGCGGGGGGAGCTACGAGCAGTACTTC
CASSYLSGGSYEQYF
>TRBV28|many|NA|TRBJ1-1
TGTGCCAGCAGTTTAGGCCTCCATTTCGGAATGAACACTGAAGCTTTCTTT
CASSLGLHFGMNTEAFF
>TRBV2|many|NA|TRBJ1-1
TGTGCCAGCAGTTCTCAAAAGAACACTGAAGCTTTCTTT
CASSSQKNTEAFF
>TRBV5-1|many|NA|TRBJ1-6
TGCGCCAGCAGCTGGGAGGTGGGAGGTAATTCACCCCTCCACTTT
CASSWEVGGNSPLHF
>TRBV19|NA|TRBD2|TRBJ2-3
TGTGCCAGTAGTTCCCTCCAGGGGGGACTAGCGGATACGCAGTATTTT
CASSSLQGGLADTQYF